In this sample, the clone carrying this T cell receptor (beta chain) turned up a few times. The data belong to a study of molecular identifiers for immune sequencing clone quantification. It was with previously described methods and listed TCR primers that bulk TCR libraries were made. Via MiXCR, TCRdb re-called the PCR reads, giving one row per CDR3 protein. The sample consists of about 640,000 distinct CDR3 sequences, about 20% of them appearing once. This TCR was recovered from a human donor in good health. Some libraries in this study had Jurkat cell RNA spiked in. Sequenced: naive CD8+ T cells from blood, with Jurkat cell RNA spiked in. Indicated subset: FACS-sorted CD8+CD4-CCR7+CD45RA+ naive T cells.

The CDR3 loop reads CAWSDYPGLAGAGELFF. The CDR3, as DNA: TGTGCCTGGAGTGACTATCCGGGACTAGCGGGGGCCGGGGAGCTGTTTTTT. The chain links TRBV30 to TRBJ2-2; 14 bases fit TRBD2. The V gene's germline CDR1 is GTSNPN and CDR2 SVGIG (reference sequence). V was pared by 1 base and J by 6 bases, with 7 bases of the junction left unmatched. There are 17 residues in the CDR3.